This entry concerns a single T cell receptor beta chain. Its antigen is still unknown. Both iRepertoire HTBI primers and Arm-PCR of CDR3 regions were used to build the TCR beta libraries. TCRdb ran MiXCR on the multiplex PCR reads and lists one entry per CDR3 protein. Of 400,000 or so distinct CDR3 sequences listed, less than 25% were seen once; the top ten hold about 27%. V lost 7 bases to trimming and J lost 4 bases, with 16 bases between them. This CDR3 contains 15 residues. The V gene's germline CDR1 is LNHDA and CDR2 SQIVND (reference sequence). These data are taken from a study of regulatory T cells in long-lasting Graves disease. At the level of the study: Persistent Graves' disease meant over 5 years of antithyroid drugs with positive TSH receptor antibodies.

Study observations and caveats: Among the persistent patients, thousands of public clonotypes were shared, more than the 966 shared among new patients. TRBV28, TRBJ1-2 and TRBJ2-5 emerged as the favored segments in persistent disease.

Described time point: persistent/refractory GD, antithyroid drugs over 5 years with positive TRAb. Making the TCR library involved RNA that had been extracted from PBMCs. A peripheral blood sample, roughly 8.5 milliliters in volume, was drawn into EDTA tubes. This specimen consisted of peripheral blood mononuclear cells (PBMCs), obtained when the disease was refractory, from a patient treated with antithyroid drugs. This chain connects TRBV19 to TRBJ2-2; D is possibly TRBD1 or TRBD2 (7 bases each). The source of this sequence is a female donor with Graves disease. The CDR3 region is CASKQGRGRTGELFF. The CDR3, as DNA: TGTGCCAGTAAACAGGGGAGGGGCCGCACCGGGGAGCTGTTTTTT.